This T cell receptor beta chain was identified in a study of T cells in Graves' hyperthyroidism and ophthalmopathy. Germline loops: CDR1 MDHEN, CDR2 SYDVKM. Losses at the gene ends were 8 bases for V and 2 bases for J; bases not matched to a gene: 14. This CDR3 contains 16 residues. For ophthalmopathy patients, the Clinical Activity Score was at least 3 and the NOSPECS grade at least 4; duration was under 3 months. Amplification yielded TCR beta CDR3 regions, with RNA transcripts as the source. First-round RT-PCR with HTBI primers amplified the TCR CDR3 region. TCRdb re-analysed the multiplex PCR reads in MiXCR, keeping a single row per CDR3 protein. The sample lists 200,000 to 250,000 distinct CDR3 sequences; almost 25% were seen once. This clonotype was recorded at least ten times. What it binds is not known. Study outcomes and limitations: Using 13 V-J features, a model discriminated ophthalmopathy from stable hyperthyroidism. The model forecast ophthalmopathy, anticipating it by a median around 6.4 months before onset.

The rearrangement joins TRBV28 to TRBJ2-7; 8 nucleotides line up with TRBD2. The TCR comes from a woman aged 35 to 49 with Graves' ophthalmopathy. Sequenced: blood. CDR3 DNA: TGTGCCAGCTCCCTTGGGACTAGTCCCAAAACCTACGAGCAGTACTTC. This gives the protein CASSLGTSPKTYEQYF. Drawing the rest from reference TRBV28 and TRBJ2-7, the complete variable domain is DVKVTQSSRYLVKRTGEKVFLECVQDMDHENMFWYRQDPGLGLRLIYFSYDVKMKEKGDIPEGYSVSREKKERFSLILESASTNQTSMYLCASSLGTSPKTYEQYFGPGTRLTVT.